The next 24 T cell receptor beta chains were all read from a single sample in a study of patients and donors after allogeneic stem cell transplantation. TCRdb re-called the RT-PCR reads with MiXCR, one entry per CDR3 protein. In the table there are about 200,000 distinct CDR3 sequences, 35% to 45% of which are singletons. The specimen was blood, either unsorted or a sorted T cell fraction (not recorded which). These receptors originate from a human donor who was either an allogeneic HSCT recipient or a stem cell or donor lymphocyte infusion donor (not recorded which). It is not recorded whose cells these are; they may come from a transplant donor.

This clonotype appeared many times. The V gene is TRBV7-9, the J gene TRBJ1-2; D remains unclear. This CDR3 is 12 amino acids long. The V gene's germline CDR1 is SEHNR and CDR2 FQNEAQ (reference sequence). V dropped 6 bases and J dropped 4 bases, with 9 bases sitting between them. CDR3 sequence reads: CASSLDGYGYTF. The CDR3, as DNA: TGTGCCAGCAGTTTGGACGGCTATGGCTACACCTTC.

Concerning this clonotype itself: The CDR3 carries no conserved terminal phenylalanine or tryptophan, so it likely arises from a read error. The DNA of the CDR3 is TGCAGTGCTAGAGGGGTCCTAGGTGGAAACACCATATATTAT. Amino acid sequence: CSARGVLGGNTIYY. The chain couples TRBV20-1 to TRBJ1-3, with D uncertain. CDR1 DFQATT and CDR2 SNEGSKA come from the germline V gene (reference sequence). The ends were cut back, 1 base at V and 3 bases at J, with 10 bases in the middle. This CDR3 comprises 14 residues.

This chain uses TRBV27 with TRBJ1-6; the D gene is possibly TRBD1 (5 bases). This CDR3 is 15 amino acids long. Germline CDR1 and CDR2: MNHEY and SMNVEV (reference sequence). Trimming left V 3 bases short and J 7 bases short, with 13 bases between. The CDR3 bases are TGTGCCAGCAGTTTTCTCCCGGGACGGAATTCACCCCTCCACTTT. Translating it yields CASSFLPGRNSPLHF.

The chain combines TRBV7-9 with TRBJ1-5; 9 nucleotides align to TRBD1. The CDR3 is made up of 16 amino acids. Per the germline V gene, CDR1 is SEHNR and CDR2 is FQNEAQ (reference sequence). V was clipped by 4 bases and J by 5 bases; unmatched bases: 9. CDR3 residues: CASSSTDRGIDQPQHF. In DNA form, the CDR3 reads TGTGCCAGCAGCTCCACGGACAGGGGAATCGATCAGCCCCAGCATTTT. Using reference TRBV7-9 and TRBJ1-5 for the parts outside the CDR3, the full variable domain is DTGVSQNPRHKITKRGQNVTFRCDPISEHNRLYWYRQTLGQGPEFLTYFQNEAQLEKSRLLSDRFSAERPKGSFSTLEIQRTEQGDSAMYLCASSSTDRGIDQPQHFGDGTRLSIL.

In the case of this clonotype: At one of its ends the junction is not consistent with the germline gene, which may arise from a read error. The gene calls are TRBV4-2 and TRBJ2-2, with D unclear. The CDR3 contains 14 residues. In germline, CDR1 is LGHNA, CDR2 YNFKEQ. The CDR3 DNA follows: TGTGCCACCAGCCAAGCCTCACCCCCCGGGGAGCTGTTTTTT. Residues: CATSQASPPGELFF.

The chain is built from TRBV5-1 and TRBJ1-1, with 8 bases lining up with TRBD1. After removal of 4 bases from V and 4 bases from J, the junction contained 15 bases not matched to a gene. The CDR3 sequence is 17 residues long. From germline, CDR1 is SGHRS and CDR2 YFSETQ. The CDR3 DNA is TGCGCCAGCAGCGTAGGGACAGGACCAACAGGGTCCACTGAAGCTTTCTTT. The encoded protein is CASSVGTGPTGSTEAFF. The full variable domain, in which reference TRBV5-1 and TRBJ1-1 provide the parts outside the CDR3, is KAGVTQTPRYLIKTRGQQVTLSCSPISGHRSVSWYQQTPGQGLQFLFEYFSETQRNKGNFPGRFSGRQFSNSRSEMNVSTLELGDSALYLCASSVGTGPTGSTEAFFGQGTRLTVV.

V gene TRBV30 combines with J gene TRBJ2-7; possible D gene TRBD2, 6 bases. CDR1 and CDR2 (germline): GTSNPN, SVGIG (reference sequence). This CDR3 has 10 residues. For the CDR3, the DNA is TGTGCGGGGGGCTCCTACGAGCAGTACTTC. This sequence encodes CAGGSYEQYF.

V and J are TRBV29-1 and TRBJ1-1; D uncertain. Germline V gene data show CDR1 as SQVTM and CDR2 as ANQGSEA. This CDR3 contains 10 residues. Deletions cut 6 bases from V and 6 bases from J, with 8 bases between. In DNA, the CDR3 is TGCAGCGTCCTCGCAGCTGAAGCTTTCTTT. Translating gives CSVLAAEAFF. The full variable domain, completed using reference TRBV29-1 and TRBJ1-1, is SAVISQKPSRDICQRGTSLTIQCQVDSQVTMMFWYRQQPGQSLTLIATANQGSEATYESGFVIDKFPISRPNLTFSTLTVSNMSPEDSSIYLCSVLAAEAFFGQGTRLTVV.

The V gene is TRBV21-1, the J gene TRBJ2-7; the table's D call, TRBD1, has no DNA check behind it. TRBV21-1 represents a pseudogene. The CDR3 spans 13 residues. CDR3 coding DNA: TGTGCCACCTCCGGGACAGGGGTGTACGAGCAGTACTTC. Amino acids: CATSGTGVYEQYF.

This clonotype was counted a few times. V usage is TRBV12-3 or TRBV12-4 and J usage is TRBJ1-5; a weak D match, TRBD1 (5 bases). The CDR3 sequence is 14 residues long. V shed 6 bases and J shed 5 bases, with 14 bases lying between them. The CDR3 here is CASRNGGGYQPQHF. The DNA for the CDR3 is TGTGCCAGCAGGAACGGGGGAGGCTATCAGCCCCAGCATTTT.

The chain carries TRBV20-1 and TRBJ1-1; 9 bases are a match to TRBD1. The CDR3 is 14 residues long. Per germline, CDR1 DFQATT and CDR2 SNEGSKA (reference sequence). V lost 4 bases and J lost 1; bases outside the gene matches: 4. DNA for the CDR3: TGCAGTGCTACACAGGGGGCTGGGAACACTGAAGCTTTCTTT. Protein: CSATQGAGNTEAFF.

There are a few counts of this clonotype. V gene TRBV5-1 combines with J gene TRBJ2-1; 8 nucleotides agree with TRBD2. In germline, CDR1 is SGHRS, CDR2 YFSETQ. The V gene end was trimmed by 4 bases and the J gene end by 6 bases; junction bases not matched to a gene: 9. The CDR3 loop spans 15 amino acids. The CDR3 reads CASSPGIAGPNEQFF. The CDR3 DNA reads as TGCGCCAGCAGCCCTGGGATAGCGGGACCCAATGAGCAGTTCTTC.

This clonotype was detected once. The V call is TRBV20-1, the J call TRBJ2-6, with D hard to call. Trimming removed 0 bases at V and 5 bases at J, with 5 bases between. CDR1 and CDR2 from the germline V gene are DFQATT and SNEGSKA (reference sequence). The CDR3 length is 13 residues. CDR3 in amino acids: CSARDNRANVLTF. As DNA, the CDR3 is TGCAGTGCTAGAGATAATCGGGCCAACGTCCTGACTTTC.

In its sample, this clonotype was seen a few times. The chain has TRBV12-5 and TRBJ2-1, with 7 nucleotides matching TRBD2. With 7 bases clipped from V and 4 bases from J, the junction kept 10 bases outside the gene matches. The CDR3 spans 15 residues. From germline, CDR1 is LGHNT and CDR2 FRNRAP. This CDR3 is CASAPRMGGYNEQFF. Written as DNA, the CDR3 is TGTGCTAGTGCCCCGAGGATGGGGGGGTACAATGAGCAGTTCTTC.

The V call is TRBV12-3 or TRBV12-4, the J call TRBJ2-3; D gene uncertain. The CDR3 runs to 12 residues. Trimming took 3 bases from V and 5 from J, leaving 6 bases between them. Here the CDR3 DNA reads TGTGCCAGCAGTTTGGTCGAAGATACGCAGTATTTT. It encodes CASSLVEDTQYF.

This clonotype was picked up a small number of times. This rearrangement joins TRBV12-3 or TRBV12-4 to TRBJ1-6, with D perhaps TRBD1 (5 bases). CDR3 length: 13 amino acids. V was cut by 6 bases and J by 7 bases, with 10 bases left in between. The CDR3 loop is CASSRSGNSPLHF. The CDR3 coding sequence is TGTGCCAGCAGCCGATCAGGGAATTCACCCCTCCACTTT.

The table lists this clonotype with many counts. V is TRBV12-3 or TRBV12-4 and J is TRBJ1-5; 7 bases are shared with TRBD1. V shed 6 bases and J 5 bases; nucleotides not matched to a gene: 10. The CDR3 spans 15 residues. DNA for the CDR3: TGTGCCAGCAGCCCCACGGCAGGGGGTTATCAGCCCCAGCATTTT. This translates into CASSPTAGGYQPQHF.

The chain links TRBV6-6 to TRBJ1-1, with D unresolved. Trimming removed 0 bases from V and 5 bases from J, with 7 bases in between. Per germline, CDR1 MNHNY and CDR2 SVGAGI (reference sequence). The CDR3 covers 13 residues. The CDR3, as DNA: TGTGCCAGCAGTTACTCCACGGGGACTGAAGCTTTCTTT. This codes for CASSYSTGTEAFF.

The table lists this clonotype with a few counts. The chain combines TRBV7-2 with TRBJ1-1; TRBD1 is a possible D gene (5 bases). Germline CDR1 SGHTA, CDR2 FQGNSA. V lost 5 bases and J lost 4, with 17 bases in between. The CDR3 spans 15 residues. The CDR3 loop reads CASSPPGTGGTEAFF. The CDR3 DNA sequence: TGTGCCAGCAGCCCACCCGGGACCGGGGGCACTGAAGCTTTCTTT. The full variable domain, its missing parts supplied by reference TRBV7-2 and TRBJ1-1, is GAGVSQSPSNKVTEKGKDVELRCDPISGHTALYWYRQSLGQGLEFLIYFQGNSAPDKSGLPSDRFSAERTGGSVSTLTIQRTQQEDSAVYLCASSPPGTGGTEAFFGQGTRLTVV.

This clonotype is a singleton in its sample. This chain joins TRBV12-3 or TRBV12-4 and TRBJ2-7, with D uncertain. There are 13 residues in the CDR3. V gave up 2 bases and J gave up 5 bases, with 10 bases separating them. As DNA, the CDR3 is TGTGCCAGCAGTTTAAAGGGTCCCCACGAGCAGTACTTC. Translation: CASSLKGPHEQYF.

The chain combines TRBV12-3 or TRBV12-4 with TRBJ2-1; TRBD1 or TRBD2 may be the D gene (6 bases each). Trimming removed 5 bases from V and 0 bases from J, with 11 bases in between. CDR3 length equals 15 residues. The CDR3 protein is CASSPGGSSYNEQFF. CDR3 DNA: TGTGCCAGCAGTCCCGGGGGCAGCTCCTACAATGAGCAGTTCTTC.

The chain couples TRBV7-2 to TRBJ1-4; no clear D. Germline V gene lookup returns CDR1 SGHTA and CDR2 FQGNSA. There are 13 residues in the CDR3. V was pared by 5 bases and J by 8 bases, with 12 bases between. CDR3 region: CASSTRPGEKLFF. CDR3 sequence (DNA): TGTGCCAGCAGCACCCGACCGGGGGAAAAACTGTTTTTT.

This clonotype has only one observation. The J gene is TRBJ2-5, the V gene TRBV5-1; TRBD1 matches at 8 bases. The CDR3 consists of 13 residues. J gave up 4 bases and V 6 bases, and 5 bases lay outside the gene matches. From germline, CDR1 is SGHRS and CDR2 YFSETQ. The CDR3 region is CASIRTGGETQYF. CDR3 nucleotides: TGCGCCAGCATAAGAACAGGGGGAGAGACCCAGTACTTC.

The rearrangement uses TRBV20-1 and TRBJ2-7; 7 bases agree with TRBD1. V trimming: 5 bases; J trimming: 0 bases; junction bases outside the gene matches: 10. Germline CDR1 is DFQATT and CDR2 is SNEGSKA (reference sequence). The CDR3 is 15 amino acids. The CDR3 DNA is TGCAGTGCTCCTATATCGGACAGGAGCTCCTACGAGCAGTACTTC. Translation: CSAPISDRSSYEQYF.